This T cell receptor beta chain was captured by sequencing in a study of T cell changes during pregnancy in multiple sclerosis. CDR1 MNHNY and CDR2 SVGAGI come from the germline V gene (reference sequence). V lost 5 bases, J lost 5 bases, and 6 bases stayed unmatched. There are 15 residues in the CDR3. The protocol was immunoSEQ multiplex PCR, while the TCRdb copy is restricted to in-frame clones and leaves out a portion. The sample holds tens of thousands of clones, 70% to 90% seen once. This receptor was taken from a female donor with multiple sclerosis, enrolled in a pregnancy study. Material: CD8+ T cells from peripheral blood mononuclear cells, obtained before pregnancy. V usage is TRBV6-6 and J usage is TRBJ2-7, with TRBD2 identical over 13 bases. CDR3 loop: CASSHRTSGSHEQYF. Here the CDR3 DNA reads TGTGCCAGCAGTCACAGGACTAGCGGGAGTCACGAGCAGTACTTC.